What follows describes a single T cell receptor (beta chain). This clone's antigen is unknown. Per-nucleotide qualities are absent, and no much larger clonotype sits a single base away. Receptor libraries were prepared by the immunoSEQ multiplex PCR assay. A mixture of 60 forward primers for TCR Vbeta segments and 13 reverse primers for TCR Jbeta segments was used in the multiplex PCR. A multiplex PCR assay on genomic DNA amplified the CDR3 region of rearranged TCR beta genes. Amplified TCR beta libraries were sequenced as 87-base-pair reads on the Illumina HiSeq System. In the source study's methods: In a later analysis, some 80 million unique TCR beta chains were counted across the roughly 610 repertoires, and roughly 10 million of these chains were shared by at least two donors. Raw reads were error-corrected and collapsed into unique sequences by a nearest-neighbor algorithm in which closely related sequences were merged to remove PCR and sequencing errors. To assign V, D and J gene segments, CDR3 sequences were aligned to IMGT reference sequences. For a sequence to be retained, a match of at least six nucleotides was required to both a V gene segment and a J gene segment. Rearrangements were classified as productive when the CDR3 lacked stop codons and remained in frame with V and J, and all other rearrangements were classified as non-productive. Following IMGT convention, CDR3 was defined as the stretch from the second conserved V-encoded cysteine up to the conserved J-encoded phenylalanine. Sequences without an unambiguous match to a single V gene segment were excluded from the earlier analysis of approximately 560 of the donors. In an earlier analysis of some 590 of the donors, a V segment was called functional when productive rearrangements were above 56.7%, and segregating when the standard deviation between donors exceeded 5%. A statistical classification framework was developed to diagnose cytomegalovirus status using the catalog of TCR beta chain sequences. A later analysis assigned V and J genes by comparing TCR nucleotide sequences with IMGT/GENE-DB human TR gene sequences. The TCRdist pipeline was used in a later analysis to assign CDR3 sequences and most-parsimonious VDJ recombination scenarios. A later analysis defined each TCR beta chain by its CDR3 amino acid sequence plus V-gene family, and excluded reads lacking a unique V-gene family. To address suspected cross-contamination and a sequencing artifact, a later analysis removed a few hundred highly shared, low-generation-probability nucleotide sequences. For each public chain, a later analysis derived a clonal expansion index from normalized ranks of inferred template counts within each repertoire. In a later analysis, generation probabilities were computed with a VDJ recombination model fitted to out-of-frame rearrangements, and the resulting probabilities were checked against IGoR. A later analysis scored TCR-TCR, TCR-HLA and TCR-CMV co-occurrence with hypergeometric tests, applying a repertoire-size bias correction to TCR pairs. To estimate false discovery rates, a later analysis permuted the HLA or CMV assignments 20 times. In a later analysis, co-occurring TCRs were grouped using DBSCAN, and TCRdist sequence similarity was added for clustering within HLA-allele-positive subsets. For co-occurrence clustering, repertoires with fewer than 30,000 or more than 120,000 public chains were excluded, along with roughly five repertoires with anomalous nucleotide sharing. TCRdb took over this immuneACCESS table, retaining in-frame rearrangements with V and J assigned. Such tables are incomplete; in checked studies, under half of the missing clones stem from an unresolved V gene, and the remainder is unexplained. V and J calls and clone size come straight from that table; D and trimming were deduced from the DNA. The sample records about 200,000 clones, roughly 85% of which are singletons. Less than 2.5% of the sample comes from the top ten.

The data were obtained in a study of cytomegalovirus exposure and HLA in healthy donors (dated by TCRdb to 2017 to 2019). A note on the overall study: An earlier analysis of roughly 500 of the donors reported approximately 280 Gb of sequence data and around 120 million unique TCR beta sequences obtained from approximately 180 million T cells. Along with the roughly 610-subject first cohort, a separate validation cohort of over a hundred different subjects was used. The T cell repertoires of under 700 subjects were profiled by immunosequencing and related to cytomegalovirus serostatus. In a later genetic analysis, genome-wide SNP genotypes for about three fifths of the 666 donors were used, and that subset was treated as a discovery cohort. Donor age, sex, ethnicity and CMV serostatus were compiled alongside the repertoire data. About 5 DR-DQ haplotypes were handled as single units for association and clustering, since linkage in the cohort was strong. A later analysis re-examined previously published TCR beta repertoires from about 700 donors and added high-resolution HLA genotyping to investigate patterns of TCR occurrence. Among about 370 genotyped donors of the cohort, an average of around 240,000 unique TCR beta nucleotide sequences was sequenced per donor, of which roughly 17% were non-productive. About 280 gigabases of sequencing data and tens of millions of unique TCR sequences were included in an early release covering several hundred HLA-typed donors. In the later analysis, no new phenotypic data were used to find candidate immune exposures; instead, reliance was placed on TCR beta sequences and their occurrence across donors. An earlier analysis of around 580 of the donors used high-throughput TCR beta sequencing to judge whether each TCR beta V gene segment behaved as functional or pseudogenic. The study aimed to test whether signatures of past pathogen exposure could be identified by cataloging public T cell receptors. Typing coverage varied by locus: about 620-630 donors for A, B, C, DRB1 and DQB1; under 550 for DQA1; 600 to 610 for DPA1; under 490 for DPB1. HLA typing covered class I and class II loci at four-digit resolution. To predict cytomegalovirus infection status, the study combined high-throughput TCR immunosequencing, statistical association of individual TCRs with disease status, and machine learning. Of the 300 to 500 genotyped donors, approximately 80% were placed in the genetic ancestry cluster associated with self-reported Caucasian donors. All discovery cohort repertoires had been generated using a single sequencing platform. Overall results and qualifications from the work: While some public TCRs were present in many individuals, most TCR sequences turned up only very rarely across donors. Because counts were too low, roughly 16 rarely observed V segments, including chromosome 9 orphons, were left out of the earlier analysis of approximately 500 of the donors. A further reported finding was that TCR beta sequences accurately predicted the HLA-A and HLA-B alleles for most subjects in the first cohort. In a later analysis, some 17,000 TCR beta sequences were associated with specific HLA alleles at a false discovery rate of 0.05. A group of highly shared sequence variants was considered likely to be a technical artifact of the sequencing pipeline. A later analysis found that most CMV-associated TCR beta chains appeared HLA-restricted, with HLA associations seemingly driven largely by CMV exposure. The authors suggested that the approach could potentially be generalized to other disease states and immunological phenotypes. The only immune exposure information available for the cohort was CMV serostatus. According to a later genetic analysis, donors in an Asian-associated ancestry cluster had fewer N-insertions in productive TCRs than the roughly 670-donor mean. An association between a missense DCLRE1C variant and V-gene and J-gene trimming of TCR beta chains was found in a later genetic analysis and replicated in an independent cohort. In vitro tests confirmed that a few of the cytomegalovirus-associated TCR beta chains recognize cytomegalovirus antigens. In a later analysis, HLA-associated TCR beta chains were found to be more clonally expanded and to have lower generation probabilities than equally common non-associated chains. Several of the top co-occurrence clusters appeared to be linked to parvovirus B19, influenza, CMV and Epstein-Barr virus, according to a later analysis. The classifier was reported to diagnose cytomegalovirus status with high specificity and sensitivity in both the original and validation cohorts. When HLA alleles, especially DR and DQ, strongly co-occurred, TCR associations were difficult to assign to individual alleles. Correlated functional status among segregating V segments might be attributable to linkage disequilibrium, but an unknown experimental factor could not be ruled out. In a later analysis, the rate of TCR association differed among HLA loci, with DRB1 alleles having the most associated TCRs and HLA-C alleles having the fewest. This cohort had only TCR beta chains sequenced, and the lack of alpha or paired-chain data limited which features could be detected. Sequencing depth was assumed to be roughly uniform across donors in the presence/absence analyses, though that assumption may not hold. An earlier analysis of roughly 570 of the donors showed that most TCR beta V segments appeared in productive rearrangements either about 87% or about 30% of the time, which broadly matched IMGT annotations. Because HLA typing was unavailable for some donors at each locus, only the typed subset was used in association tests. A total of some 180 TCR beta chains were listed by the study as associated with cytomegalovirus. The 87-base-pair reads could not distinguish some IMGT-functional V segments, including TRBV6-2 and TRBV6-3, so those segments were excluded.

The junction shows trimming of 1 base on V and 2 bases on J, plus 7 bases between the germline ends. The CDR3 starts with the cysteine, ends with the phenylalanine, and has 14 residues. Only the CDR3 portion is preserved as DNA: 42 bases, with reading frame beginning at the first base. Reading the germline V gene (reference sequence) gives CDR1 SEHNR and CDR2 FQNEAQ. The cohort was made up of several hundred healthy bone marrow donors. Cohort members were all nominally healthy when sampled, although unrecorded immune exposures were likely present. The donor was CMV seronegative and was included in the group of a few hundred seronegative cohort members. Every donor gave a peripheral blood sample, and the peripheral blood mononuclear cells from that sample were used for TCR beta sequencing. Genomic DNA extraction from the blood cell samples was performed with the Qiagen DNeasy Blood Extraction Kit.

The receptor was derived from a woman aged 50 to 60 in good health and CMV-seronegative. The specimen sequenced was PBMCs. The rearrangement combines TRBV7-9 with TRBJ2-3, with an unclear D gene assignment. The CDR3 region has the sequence CASSLEIFTDTQYF. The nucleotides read TGTGCCAGCAGCTTAGAAATCTTCACAGATACGCAGTATTTT.